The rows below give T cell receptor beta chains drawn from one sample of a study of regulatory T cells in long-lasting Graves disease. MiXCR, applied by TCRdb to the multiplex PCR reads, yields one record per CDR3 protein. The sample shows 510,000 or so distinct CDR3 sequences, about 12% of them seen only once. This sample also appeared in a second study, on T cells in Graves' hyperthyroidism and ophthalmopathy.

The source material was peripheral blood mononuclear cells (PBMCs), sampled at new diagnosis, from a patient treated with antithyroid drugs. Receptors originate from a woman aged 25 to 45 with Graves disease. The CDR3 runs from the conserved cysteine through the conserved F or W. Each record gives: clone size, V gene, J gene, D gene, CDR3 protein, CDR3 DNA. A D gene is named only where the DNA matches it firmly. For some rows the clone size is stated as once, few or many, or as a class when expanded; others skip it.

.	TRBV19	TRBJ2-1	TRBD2	CASSIAIAGGNNEQFF	TGTGCCAGTAGTATAGCCATAGCGGGGGGAAACAATGAGCAGTTCTTC
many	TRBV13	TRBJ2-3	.	CASCLGGTISTDTQYF	TGTGCCAGCTGTCTAGGGGGGACCATTAGCACAGATACGCAGTATTTT
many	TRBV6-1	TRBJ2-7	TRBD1	CASRGQFLAYEQYF	TGTGCCAGCAGGGGACAGTTCCTAGCCTACGAGCAGTACTTC
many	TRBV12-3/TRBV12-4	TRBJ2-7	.	CASSLEPGWTYEQYF	TGTGCCAGCAGTTTAGAGCCAGGTTGGACCTACGAGCAGTACTTC
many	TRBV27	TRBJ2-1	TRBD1	CASSLARGQAYNEQFF	TGTGCCAGCAGTTTGGCAAGGGGACAGGCCTACAATGAGCAGTTCTTC
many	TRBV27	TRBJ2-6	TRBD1	CASSPTGVGANVLTF	TGTGCCAGCAGTCCGACAGGGGTTGGGGCCAACGTCCTGACTTTC
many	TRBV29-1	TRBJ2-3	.	CSVWVAGRTDTQYF	TGCAGCGTTTGGGTTGCAGGCCGCACAGATACGCAGTATTTT
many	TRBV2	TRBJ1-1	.	CASSDEAGSFEAFF	TGTGCCAGCAGTGATGAGGCGGGATCGTTTGAAGCTTTCTTT
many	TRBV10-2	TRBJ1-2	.	CASSESVSATNYGYTF	TGCGCCAGCAGTGAGTCCGTCTCTGCCACGAACTATGGCTACACCTTC
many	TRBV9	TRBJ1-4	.	CASSVAGEMTEKLFF	TGTGCCAGCAGCGTCGCAGGGGAGATGACTGAAAAACTGTTTTTT
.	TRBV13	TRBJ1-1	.	CASSLPGGHTEAFF	TGTGCCAGCAGCCTCCCGGGAGGACACACTGAAGCTTTCTTT
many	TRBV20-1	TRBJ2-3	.	CSARDPAGRADTQYF	TGCAGTGCTAGAGATCCTGCGGGGCGGGCAGATACGCAGTATTTT
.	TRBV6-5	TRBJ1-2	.	CASSYGGAPNGYTF	TGTGCCAGCAGTTACGGGGGAGCCCCGAATGGCTACACCTTC
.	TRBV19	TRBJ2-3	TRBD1	CASSMIGTATDTQYF	TGTGCCAGTAGTATGATAGGGACAGCCACAGATACGCAGTATTTT
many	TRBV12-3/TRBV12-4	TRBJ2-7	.	CASRTDRLGEQYF	TGTGCCAGCAGAACTGACAGGCTTGGAGAGCAGTACTTC
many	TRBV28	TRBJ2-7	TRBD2	CASVGLAGSEQYF	TGTGCCAGCGTGGGACTAGCGGGATCCGAGCAGTACTTC
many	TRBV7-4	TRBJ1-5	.	CASRARWGVNQPQHF	TGTGCCAGCCGCGCCCGATGGGGTGTAAATCAGCCCCAGCATTTT
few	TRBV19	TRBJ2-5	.	CASSNRDPVQETQYF	TGTGCCAGTAGCAACCGTGACCCCGTTCAAGAGACCCAGTACTTC
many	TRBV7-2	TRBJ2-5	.	CASSPGTHFPETQYF	TGTGCCAGCAGTCCCGGGACTCATTTCCCGGAGACCCAGTACTTC
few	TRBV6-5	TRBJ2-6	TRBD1	CASSWDRGWSGANVLTF	TGTGCCAGCAGTTGGGACAGGGGCTGGTCCGGGGCCAACGTCCTGACTTTC
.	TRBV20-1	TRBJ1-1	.	CSARDRGKKAFF	TGCAGTGCTAGAGATAGGGGGAAGAAGGCTTTCTTT
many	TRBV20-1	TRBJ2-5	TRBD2	CSARRAGKETQYF	TGCAGTGCTAGACGAGCGGGGAAAGAGACCCAGTACTTC
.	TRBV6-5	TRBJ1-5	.	CASSYSPKDSLNQPQHF	TGTGCCAGCAGTTACTCGCCCAAGGACAGCCTGAATCAGCCCCAGCATTTT
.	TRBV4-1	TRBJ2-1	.	CASSQVASSHEQFF	TGCGCCAGCAGCCAAGTCGCTAGTAGTCATGAGCAGTTCTTC
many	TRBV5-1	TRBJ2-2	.	CASSQRPLTTTGELFF	TGCGCCAGCAGCCAACGGCCCCTGACGACCACCGGGGAGCTGTTTTTT
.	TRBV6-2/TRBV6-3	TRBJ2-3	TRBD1	CASTPQSGTGTDTQYF	TGTGCCAGCACCCCACAGTCCGGGACAGGCACAGATACGCAGTATTTT
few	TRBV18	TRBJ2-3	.	CASHPQVHTDTQYF	TGTGCCAGCCACCCTCAAGTGCACACAGATACGCAGTATTTT
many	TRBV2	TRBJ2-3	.	CASSEKETSTDTQYF	TGTGCCAGCAGTGAAAAGGAGACTAGCACAGATACGCAGTATTTT
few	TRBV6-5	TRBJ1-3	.	CASSYSTEAGNTIYF	TGTGCCAGCAGTTACTCCACAGAGGCTGGAAACACCATATATTTT
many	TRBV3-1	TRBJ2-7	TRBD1	CASSSNAGTGVTYEQYF	TGTGCCAGCAGCTCGAACGCCGGGACAGGGGTAACCTACGAGCAGTACTTC
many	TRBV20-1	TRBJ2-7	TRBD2	CSARLAGGSYEQYF	TGCAGTGCAAGACTAGCGGGAGGGTCCTACGAGCAGTACTTC
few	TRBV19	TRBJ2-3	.	CASSIVGKTDTQYF	TGTGCCAGTAGTATAGTGGGGAAAACAGATACGCAGTATTTT
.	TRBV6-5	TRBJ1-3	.	CASSYRTADSGNTIYF	TGTGCCAGCAGTTACAGAACAGCGGACTCTGGAAACACCATATATTTT
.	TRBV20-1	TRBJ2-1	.	CSATDDRQSYNEQFF	TGCAGTGCTACGGATGACAGGCAATCCTACAATGAGCAGTTCTTC
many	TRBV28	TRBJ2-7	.	CASSATSYEQYF	TGTGCCAGCAGTGCGACGTCCTACGAGCAGTACTTC
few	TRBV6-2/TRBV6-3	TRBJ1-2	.	CASRPRGPNYGYTF	TGTGCCAGCAGACCCCGGGGGCCGAACTATGGCTACACCTTC
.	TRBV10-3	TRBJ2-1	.	CATLVPSSYNEQFF	TGTGCCACCCTGGTTCCGAGCTCCTACAATGAGCAGTTCTTC
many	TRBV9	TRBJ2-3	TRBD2	CASSGGGDTQYF	TGTGCCAGCAGCGGGGGGGGAGATACGCAGTATTTT
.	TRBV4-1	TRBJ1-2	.	CASSQFSRGRTNYGYTF	TGCGCCAGCAGCCAATTTTCTCGTGGGAGGACAAACTATGGCTACACCTTC
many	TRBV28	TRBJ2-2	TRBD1	CASSTPPWGQPNTGELFF	TGTGCCAGCAGTACCCCGCCCTGGGGACAGCCGAACACCGGGGAGCTGTTTTTT
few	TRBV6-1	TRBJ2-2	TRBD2	CASAAGGPLGELFF	TGTGCCAGCGCCGCGGGAGGGCCTCTCGGGGAGCTGTTTTTT